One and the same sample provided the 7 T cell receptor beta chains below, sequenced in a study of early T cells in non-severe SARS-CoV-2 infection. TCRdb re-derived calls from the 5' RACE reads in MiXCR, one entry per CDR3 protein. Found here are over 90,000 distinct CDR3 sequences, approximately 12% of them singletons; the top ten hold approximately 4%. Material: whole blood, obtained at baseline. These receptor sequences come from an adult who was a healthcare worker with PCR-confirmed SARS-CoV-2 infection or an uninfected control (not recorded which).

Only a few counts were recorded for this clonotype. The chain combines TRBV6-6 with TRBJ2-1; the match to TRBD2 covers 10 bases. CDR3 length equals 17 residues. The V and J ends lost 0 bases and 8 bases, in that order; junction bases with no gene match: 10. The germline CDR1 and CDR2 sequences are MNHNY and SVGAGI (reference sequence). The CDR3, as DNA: TGTGCCAGCAGTTACTCGGGCAAGCGGGGGGGCCCCTATGAGCAGTTCTTC. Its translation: CASSYSGKRGGPYEQFF.

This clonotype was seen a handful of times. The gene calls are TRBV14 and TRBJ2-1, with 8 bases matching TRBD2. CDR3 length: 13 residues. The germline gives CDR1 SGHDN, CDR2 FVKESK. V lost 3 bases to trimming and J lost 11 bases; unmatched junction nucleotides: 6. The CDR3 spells CASSQRVAGQQFF. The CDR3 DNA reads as TGTGCCAGCAGCCAGCGGGTAGCGGGACAGCAGTTCTTC.

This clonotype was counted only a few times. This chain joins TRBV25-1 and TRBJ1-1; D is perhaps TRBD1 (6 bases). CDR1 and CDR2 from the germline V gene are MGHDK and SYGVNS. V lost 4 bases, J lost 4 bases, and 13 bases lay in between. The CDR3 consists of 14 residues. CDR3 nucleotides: TGTGCCAGCAGTGTCACAGGGATTGCCACTGAAGCTTTCTTT. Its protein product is CASSVTGIATEAFF. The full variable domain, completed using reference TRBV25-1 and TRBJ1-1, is EADIYQTPRYLVIGTGKKITLECSQTMGHDKMYWYQQDPGMELHLIHYSYGVNSTEKGDLSSESTVSRIRTEHFPLTLESARPSHTSQYLCASSVTGIATEAFFGQGTRLTVV.

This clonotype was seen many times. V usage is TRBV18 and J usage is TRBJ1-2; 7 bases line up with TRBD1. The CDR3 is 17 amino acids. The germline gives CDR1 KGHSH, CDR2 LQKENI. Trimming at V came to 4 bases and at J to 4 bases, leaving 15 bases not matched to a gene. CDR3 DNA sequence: TGTGCCAGCTCACGCTCAGGGGGACTGACGGCCCTCTATGGCTACACCTTC. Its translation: CASSRSGGLTALYGYTF.

CDR3 coding DNA: TGTGCCAGCAGTTTAGAATCGGGGTATGAGCAGTTCTTC. Its protein is CASSLESGYEQFF. The chain combines TRBV12-3 or TRBV12-4 with TRBJ2-1; possibly TRBD2 for D (5 bases). This CDR3 region has 13 residues. Deletions cut 1 base from V and 8 bases from J, with 9 bases between.

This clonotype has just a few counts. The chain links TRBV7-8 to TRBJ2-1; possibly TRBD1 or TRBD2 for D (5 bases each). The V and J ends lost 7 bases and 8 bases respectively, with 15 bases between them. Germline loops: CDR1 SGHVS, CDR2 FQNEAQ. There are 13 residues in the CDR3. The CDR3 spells CASTLGVDDEQFF. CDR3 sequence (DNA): TGTGCCAGCACCCTGGGGGTAGATGATGAGCAGTTCTTC.

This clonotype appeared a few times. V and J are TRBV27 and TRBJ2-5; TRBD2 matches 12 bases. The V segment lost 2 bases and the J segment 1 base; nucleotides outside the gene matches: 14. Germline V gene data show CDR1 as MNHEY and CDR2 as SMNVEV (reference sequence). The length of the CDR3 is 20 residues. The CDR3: CASSLLGLAGGYPGQETQYF. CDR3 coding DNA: TGTGCCAGCAGTTTACTGGGGCTAGCGGGGGGGTACCCAGGCCAAGAGACCCAGTACTTC.